The clone carrying this T cell receptor (beta chain) was picked up a small number of times. The antigen is undetermined. These data originate in a study of T cells after yellow fever vaccination. The study, taken as a whole, reports: The booster response re-showed most primary clones: around 97% CD4, 88% CD8.

TCRdb reprocessed the 5' RACE reads with MiXCR, giving one entry per CDR3 protein. The data contain approximately 610,000 distinct CDR3 sequences, around 17% of them singletons. CDR1 and CDR2 from the germline V gene are LGHDT and YNNKEL (reference sequence). The CDR3 sequence is 15 residues long. The germline V and J ends were trimmed by 0 bases and 5 bases, with 10 bases remaining between them. This TCR was sampled from a man younger than 35 who received the YFV17D yellow fever vaccine. Sequences were derived from PBMCs, sampled less than 6 days after the first yellow fever vaccination. This chain links TRBV3-1 with TRBJ1-4; D unresolved. In DNA form, the CDR3 reads TGTGCCAGCAGCCAAGAACCGGCAGGAAATGAAAAACTGTTTTTT. Translated: CASSQEPAGNEKLFF.